This passage covers 10 T cell receptor beta chains from one sample sequenced in a study of response to subunit inactivated influenza vaccine. In TCRdb, the RT-PCR reads were re-called with MiXCR into one record per CDR3 protein. The sample has about 540,000 distinct CDR3 sequences; around 21% are singletons. This sample also appeared in a second study, on T cells expressing NK-cell markers. Turning to that study: UMIs were included in TCR beta cDNA generated by 5'RACE template switching.

The specimen was CD4+ T cells sorted from PBMCs, collected roughly 12 days after vaccination. The origin of the receptors is a man aged 50 to 60 who received an inactivated influenza vaccine.

The V and J genes are TRBV6-1 and TRBJ2-5; 10 nucleotides align to TRBD2. The CDR3 length is 15 residues. Germline V CDR1 and CDR2: MNHNS, SASEGT. V dropped 6 bases and J dropped 2; count of bases not matched to a gene: 6. Written as DNA, the CDR3 is TGTGCCAGCAGGTCTCTAGCGGGGGCTCAAGAGACCCAGTACTTC. This translates into CASRSLAGAQETQYF.

This clonotype was seen more than once but under ten times. The gene calls are TRBV20-1 and TRBJ2-7; 7 bases line up with TRBD1. The CDR3 has 12 residues. V gave up 5 bases and J gave up 1 base; unmatched junction bases: 2. Germline CDR1 reads DFQATT; CDR2 reads SNEGSKA (reference sequence). This CDR3 is CSAPGQSYEQYF. The CDR3 coding sequence is TGCAGTGCTCCGGGACAGTCCTACGAGCAGTACTTC.

This clonotype was counted a few times. This chain uses TRBV7-2 with TRBJ2-2; D remains unclear. The length of the CDR3 is 13 residues. Germline values: CDR1 SGHTA, CDR2 FQGNSA. V lost 5 bases and J 6 bases, leaving 10 bases between the germline ends. The chain's CDR3 is CASSPGRSGELFF. The CDR3 nucleotides are TGTGCCAGCAGCCCCGGACGTTCCGGGGAGCTGTTTTTT.

The table lists this clonotype with a count of one. A read error is possible here, since a much larger clone lies one base away. V and J are TRBV29-1 and TRBJ1-4; D gene uncertain. The V gene's germline CDR1 is SQVTM and CDR2 ANQGSEA. The CDR3 sequence is 11 residues long. For the CDR3, the DNA is TGCAGCGTTGTCCTGAATGAAAAACTGGTTTTT. This sequence encodes CSVVLNEKLVF.

This clonotype has ten or more counts. This chain connects TRBV24-1 to TRBJ2-3; tentative D call: TRBD1 (6 bases). Germline V lookup: CDR1 KGHDR, CDR2 SFDVKD. The CDR3 is 20 residues long. Trimming left V 0 bases short and J 4 bases short, with 25 bases between. The CDR3 sequence: CATSDLGGKKTGSSADTQYF. The CDR3 DNA sequence: TGTGCCACCAGTGATTTGGGTGGGAAGAAAACAGGGAGTTCGGCAGATACGCAGTATTTT.

The CDR3 spells CASSYQSTQNYEQYF. The DNA of the CDR3 is TGTGCCAGCAGTTACCAATCTACACAGAACTACGAGCAGTACTTC. The chain joins TRBV6-5 to TRBJ2-7; D ambiguous. The CDR3 runs 15 residues. From germline, CDR1 is MNHEY and CDR2 SVGAGI. Trimming shortened V by 2 bases and J by 3 bases, and 14 bases separated the two germline ends.

This clonotype was seen only a few times. V gene TRBV20-1 combines with J gene TRBJ2-2, with a tentative D call TRBD2 (6 bases). The CDR3 covers 14 residues. The V gene lost 5 bases and the J gene lost 5 bases, with 15 bases spanning the gap. Germline V gene data show CDR1 as DFQATT and CDR2 as SNEGSKA (reference sequence). CDR3 loop: CSAPTSTGTGELFF. The CDR3 region has the DNA TGCAGTGCTCCAACTAGCACGGGGACCGGGGAGCTGTTTTTT.

This chain uses TRBV5-1 with TRBJ2-7, with TRBD1 matching over 7 bases. The CDR3 runs 16 residues. Germline V gene lookup returns CDR1 SGHRS and CDR2 YFSETQ. The ends lost 0 bases at V and 2 bases at J; junction bases unmatched: 8. The CDR3 DNA reads TGCGCCAGCAGCTTGGGGACCTGGCAGGGGGCCTACGAGCAGTACTTC. Translated, it gives CASSLGTWQGAYEQYF.

This clonotype was seen a handful of times. The chain employs TRBV27 and TRBJ2-5; 11 positions match TRBD2. The V and J ends lost 3 bases and 1 base, in that order; junction bases with no gene match: 1. The CDR3 is made up of 15 amino acids. Germline V lookup: CDR1 MNHEY, CDR2 SMNVEV (reference sequence). In DNA, the CDR3 is TGTGCCAGCAGTTTCGGGACTAGCGGCCAAGAGACCCAGTACTTC. Protein product: CASSFGTSGQETQYF.

This clonotype has just a few counts. The chain couples TRBV2 to TRBJ2-3, with D uncertain. The CDR3 covers 12 residues. V was pared by 8 bases and J by 5 bases, with 11 bases between. CDR1 SNHLY and CDR2 FYNNEI come from the germline V gene. CDR3 residues: CASRFEGDTQYF. In DNA form, the CDR3 reads TGTGCCAGCCGGTTCGAAGGAGATACGCAGTATTTT.